Here is one T cell receptor beta chain with its context. In the original processing: Reference gene primers were amplified, and this amplification served to estimate nucleated cell counts. TCRdb keeps only in-frame clones here, not all; method: immunoSEQ multiplex PCR. V, J and clone size reflect that table, while D and trimming were determined from the DNA. The sample carries a few hundred thousand clones, 80% recorded once. These data are taken from a study of blood T cell repertoires in COVID-19. In germline, CDR1 is KGHSH, CDR2 LQKENI. V lost 0 bases, J lost 7 bases, and 10 bases lay in between. The CDR3 runs to 14 residues.

The gene calls are TRBV18 and TRBJ1-5; no clear D gene. Source material: peripheral blood. This sequence was found in a human donor in a cohort sampled during active COVID-19. The CDR3 DNA reads as TGTGCCAGCTCACCACCTGGAGGCGGACAGCCCCAGCATTTT. Its protein is CASSPPGGGQPQHF. Using reference TRBV18 and TRBJ1-5 for the parts outside the CDR3, the full variable domain is NAGVMQNPRHLVRRRGQEARLRCSPMKGHSHVYWYRQLPEEGLKFMVYLQKENIIDESGMPKERFSAEFPKEGPSILRIQQVVRGDSAAYFCASSPPGGGQPQHFGDGTRLSIL.